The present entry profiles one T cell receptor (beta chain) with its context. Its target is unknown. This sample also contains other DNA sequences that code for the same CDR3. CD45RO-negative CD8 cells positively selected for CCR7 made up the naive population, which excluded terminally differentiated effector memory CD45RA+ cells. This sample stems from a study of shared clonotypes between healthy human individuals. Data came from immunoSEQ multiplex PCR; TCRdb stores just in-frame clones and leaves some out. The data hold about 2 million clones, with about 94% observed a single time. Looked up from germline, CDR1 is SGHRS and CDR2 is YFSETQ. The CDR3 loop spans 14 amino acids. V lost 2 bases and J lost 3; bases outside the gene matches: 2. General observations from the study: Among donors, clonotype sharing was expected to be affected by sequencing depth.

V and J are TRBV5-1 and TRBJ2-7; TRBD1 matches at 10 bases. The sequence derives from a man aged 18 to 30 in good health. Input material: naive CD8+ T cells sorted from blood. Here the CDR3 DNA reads TGCGCCAGCAGCTTACGGGACAGGGGCTACGAGCAGTACTTC. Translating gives CASSLRDRGYEQYF.